One T cell receptor (beta chain) is described in this entry. Its specificity is not known. TCRdb re-derived calls from the 5' RACE reads in MiXCR, one entry per CDR3 protein. The data contain tens of thousands of distinct CDR3 sequences, about 10% of them singletons. The data stem from a study of early T cells in non-severe SARS-CoV-2 infection. Points from the study as a whole: Lookups in VDJdb leaned toward anti-spike CD8 responses and missed private and CD4 specificities.

The CDR3 length is 15 residues. The trim removed 6 bases at V and 3 bases at J, leaving 9 bases unmatched. CDR1 and CDR2 from the germline V gene are DFQATT and SNEGSKA (reference sequence). This specimen was whole blood, taken at baseline. The chain recombines TRBV20-1 with TRBJ2-5, with TRBD2 identical over 11 bases. The source of this sequence is an adult who was a healthcare worker with PCR-confirmed SARS-CoV-2 infection or an uninfected control (not recorded which). In DNA form, the CDR3 reads TGCAGTGCCCGGACTAGCGGGCTGGGGAAAGAGACCCAGTACTTC. Translated: CSARTSGLGKETQYF.